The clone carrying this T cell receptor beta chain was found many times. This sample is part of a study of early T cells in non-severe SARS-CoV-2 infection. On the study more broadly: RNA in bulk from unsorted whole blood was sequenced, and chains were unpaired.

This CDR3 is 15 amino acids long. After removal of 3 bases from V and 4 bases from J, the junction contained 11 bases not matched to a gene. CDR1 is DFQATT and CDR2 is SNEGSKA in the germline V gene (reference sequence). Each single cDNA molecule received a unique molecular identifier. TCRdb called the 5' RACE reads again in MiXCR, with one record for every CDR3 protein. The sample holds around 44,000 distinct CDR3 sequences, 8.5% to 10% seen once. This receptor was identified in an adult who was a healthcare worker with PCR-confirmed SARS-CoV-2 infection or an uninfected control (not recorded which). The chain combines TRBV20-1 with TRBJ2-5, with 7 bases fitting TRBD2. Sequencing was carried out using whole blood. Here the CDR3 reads CSARPNRLAGETQYF. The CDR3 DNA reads TGCAGTGCTAGGCCTAACCGACTAGCTGGAGAGACCCAGTACTTC.